This T cell receptor beta chain was captured in a study of blood T cell repertoires in COVID-19. Sequencing was performed with immunoSEQ multiplex PCR; in TCRdb, only in-frame clones are kept and a portion is missing. This table has 150,000 to 200,000 clones, about 86% appearing once. The CDR3 runs to 15 residues. Germline V gene sequence: CDR1 LNHDA, CDR2 SQIVND (reference sequence). With V trimmed by 7 bases and J by 7 bases, 8 bases remained unmatched. Sequencing used peripheral blood. The sequence derives from a woman younger than 45 with active or convalescent COVID-19. The chain uses TRBV19 and TRBJ1-6; 9 bases align to TRBD1. DNA for the CDR3: TGTGCCAGTAACGACCCGACAGGGGGGAATTCACCCCTCCACTTT. This codes for CASNDPTGGNSPLHF.